This T cell receptor (beta chain) was recovered during a study of response to subunit inactivated influenza vaccine (dated by TCRdb to the late 2010s). General notes on the study: Deep quantitative T cell receptor repertoire profiling was used in the study to track responses to a trivalent subunit inactivated influenza vaccine.

Paper-wide results and their limitations: It was suggested by the authors that each seasonal influenza vaccination may recruit only a limited number of new T cells.

Libraries were prepared through RT-PCR. The sequencer was an Illumina HiSeq 2500. TCRdb trimmed public reads at Q25 via fastp, called clones via MiXCR and kept in-frame beta chains. Rows merge per CDR3 protein into single entries with the most common DNA and genes. Present in this sample are more than 400,000 distinct CDR3 sequences, approximately 10% of which were seen just once. Of the sample, approximately 12% falls within the top ten clones. With regard to this clonotype: Its antigen target is currently unknown. Base qualities are missing; no much larger clone stands one base away.

Explained via the paper, the time point label denotes: 45 days after influenza vaccine administration. This TCR was recovered from a man in his fifties who received an inactivated influenza vaccine. Donor details come from another sample of the same person, matched by shared clones. Sequencing used PBMCs from blood, obtained 45 days after vaccination.

The base sequence is TGCAGTGCCCCCCGGCCAGGGGGCGCCGAGACCCAGTACTTC. This is translated as CSAPRPGGAETQYF. The sequence is built from TRBV20-1 and TRBJ2-5, with 8 bases in between that match TRBD1. Relative to germline, V is missing 6 bases and J is missing 5 bases, with 11 bases of the junction outside any gene match. Measured from the cysteine to the phenylalanine, the CDR3 is 14 residues long. CDR3 DNA is the only sequence kept; it has 42 bases, read in frame from the first base. The germline V gene (reference sequence) yields DFQATT for CDR1 and SNEGSKA for CDR2.